This T cell receptor (beta chain) was sequenced for a study of shared clonotypes between healthy human individuals. About the study: With ages of 18 to 49, the donors were two women and a few men.

The CDR3 length is 15 residues. CDR1 and CDR2 from the germline V gene are LNHNV and YYDKDF (reference sequence). With V trimmed by 1 base and J by 4 bases, 2 bases remained unmatched. Details on this clone: Its antigen is not known.

General study results and limits: Limited genetic and exposure-history diversity came from having few donors. Generation probabilities were higher for clonotypes shared across all four sorted-subset donors than for unshared ones.

TCRdb's copy holds only in-frame clones and misses some; the assay was immunoSEQ multiplex PCR. This table has over a million clones, 96% appearing once. Sequenced input: naive CD4+ T cells sorted from blood. This sample's subset: CD45RA+ positively selected. The clonotype was recovered from a man under 40 in good health. The chain joins TRBV15 to TRBJ2-7; 12 bases agree with TRBD2. The CDR3 reads CATSRVLAGGYEQYF. The CDR3 nucleotides are TGTGCCACCAGCAGAGTACTAGCGGGAGGATACGAGCAGTACTTC.